This T cell receptor beta chain was profiled in a study of radiation and T cells in renal cell carcinoma. Regarding this clone: Antigen: not known.

General study points: In blood, top tumor clones expanded by 2 weeks, shrinking by 4.

Indicated time point: blood 4 weeks post-SBRT, at nephrectomy. Treatment noted: 15 Gy SBRT to primary tumor, nephrectomy 4 weeks later. Nephrectomy followed 15 Gy stereotactic body radiation by 4 weeks. After SBRT, blood was collected at 2 and 4 weeks, plus baseline. The patient's renal cell carcinoma had clear cell pathology. TCRdb's copy holds only in-frame clones and misses some; the assay was immunoSEQ multiplex PCR. The data hold 75,000 to 95,000 clones, with about 82% observed a single time. The CDR3 is made up of 15 amino acids. Trimming cost V 5 bases and J 2 bases; bases outside gene matches: 3. CDR1 ENHRY and CDR2 SYGVKD come from the germline V gene.

The input for sequencing was blood, taken from a patient whose treatment included radiotherapy and nephrectomy. The origin of this receptor is a man aged 50-59 years with renal cell carcinoma. The chain uses TRBV10-3 and TRBJ2-1; TRBD1 matches at 10 bases. CDR3 residues: CAISTGTGAYNEQFF. In nucleotides, the CDR3 is TGTGCCATCAGTACCGGGACAGGGGCCTACAATGAGCAGTTCTTC.